The 5 T cell receptor beta chains reported below all come from one sample, sequenced in a study of Graves' ophthalmopathy and Graves' hyperthyroidism. Investigators amplified TCR beta CDR3 regions from RNA transcripts. HTBI-primed first-round RT-PCR preceded second-round multiplex PCR. TCRdb fed the multiplex PCR reads into MiXCR, producing one record per CDR3 protein. Of about 480,000 distinct CDR3 sequences in the sample, around 15% are singletons; the top ten hold roughly 10%. The specimen sequenced was blood. These receptors were obtained from a woman aged 25 to 39 with Graves' ophthalmopathy.

This clonotype was observed at least ten times. The chain couples TRBV18 to TRBJ1-1; D call uncertain. The CDR3 is made up of 14 amino acids. V was clipped by 3 bases and J by 8 bases, with 16 bases between them. The germline V gene encodes CDR1 KGHSH and CDR2 LQKENI. The CDR3 DNA follows: TGTGCCAGCTCACCTCCAGACGGTTTCTGGGAAGCTTTCTTT. Amino acids: CASSPPDGFWEAFF.

This clonotype has just a few counts. This chain joins TRBV14 and TRBJ2-2; D could derive from TRBD1 or TRBD2 (5 bases each). V was shortened by 1 base and J by 6 bases, with 18 bases between the two germline ends. CDR3 size: 17 residues. The V gene's germline CDR1 is SGHDN and CDR2 FVKESK. In DNA, the CDR3 is TGTGCCAGCAGCCAAGTGGGGCCCGGGACCGCACCCGGGGAGCTGTTTTTT. As protein: CASSQVGPGTAPGELFF.

This clonotype occurred a few times. Here the CDR3 omits its conserved ending phenylalanine or tryptophan, so a read error is the likely source. This rearrangement joins TRBV12-3 or TRBV12-4 to TRBJ1-1; maybe TRBD1 (5 bases). Trimming removed 2 bases at V and 1 base at J, with 17 bases between. The CDR3 has 17 residues. The CDR3 protein is CASSLYRVGRGNTEAFL. Written as DNA, the CDR3 is TGTGCCAGCAGTTTATATCGGGTGGGGAGGGGGAACACTGAAGCTTTCCTT.

This clonotype was counted at least ten times. The chain links TRBV28 to TRBJ1-5; 7 bases fit TRBD1. The CDR3 contains 16 residues. CDR1 and CDR2 from the germline V gene are MDHEN and SYDVKM. After removal of 5 bases from V and 1 base from J, the junction contained 8 bases not matched to a gene. DNA of the CDR3: TGTGCCAGCAGTCGACAGGGAAGGGTCAGCAATCAGCCCCAGCATTTT. Its translation: CASSRQGRVSNQPQHF.

This clonotype was picked up many times. The chain links TRBV9 to TRBJ1-1; D remains unclear. Germline CDR1 and CDR2: SGDLS and YYNGEE. The CDR3 length is 12 residues. The V gene lost 4 bases and the J gene lost 14 bases, with 18 bases spanning the gap. In DNA form, the CDR3 reads TGTGCCAGCAGCCAGAGGACTGGACTGGTATTCTTT. It translates to CASSQRTGLVFF.